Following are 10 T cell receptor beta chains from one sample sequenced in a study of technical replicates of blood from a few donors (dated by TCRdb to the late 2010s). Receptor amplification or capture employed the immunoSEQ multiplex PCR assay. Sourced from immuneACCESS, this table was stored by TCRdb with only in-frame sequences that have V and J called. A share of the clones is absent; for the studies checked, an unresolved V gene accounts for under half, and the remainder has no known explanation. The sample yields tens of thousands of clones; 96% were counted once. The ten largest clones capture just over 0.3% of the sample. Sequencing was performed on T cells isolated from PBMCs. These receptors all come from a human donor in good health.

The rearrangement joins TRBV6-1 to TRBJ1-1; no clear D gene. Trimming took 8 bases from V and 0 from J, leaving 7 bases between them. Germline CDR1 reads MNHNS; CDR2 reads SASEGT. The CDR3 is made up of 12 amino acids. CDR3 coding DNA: TGTGCCAGCTCCGTCCTGAACACTGAAGCTTTCTTT. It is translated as CASSVLNTEAFF.

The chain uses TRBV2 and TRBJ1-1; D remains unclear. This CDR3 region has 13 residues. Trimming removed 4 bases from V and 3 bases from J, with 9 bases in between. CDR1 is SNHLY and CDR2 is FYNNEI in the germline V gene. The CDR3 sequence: CASSGQPYTEAFF. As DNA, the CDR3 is TGTGCCAGCAGTGGGCAACCATACACTGAAGCTTTCTTT.

DNA of the CDR3: TGTGCCAGCAGCTTAGTAGTGTCCTACGAGCAGTACTTC. This sequence encodes CASSLVVSYEQYF. This chain joins TRBV11-2 and TRBJ2-7; D unclear. Per germline, CDR1 SGHAT and CDR2 FQNNGV. V gave up 1 base and J gave up 1 base, with 5 bases separating them. There are 13 residues in the CDR3.

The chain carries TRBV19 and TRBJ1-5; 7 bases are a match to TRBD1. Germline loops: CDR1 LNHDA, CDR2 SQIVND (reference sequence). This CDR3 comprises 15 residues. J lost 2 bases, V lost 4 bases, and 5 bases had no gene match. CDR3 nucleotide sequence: TGTGCCAGTAGTAACGACAGGGAGGGCAATCAGCCCCAGCATTTT. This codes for CASSNDREGNQPQHF.

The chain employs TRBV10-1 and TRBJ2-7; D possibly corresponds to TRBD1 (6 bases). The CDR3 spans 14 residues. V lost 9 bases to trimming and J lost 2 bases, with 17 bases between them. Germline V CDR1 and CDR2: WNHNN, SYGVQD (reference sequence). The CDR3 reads CARTKPDRAYEQYF. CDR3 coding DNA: TGCGCCAGAACCAAGCCGGACAGAGCCTACGAGCAGTACTTC.

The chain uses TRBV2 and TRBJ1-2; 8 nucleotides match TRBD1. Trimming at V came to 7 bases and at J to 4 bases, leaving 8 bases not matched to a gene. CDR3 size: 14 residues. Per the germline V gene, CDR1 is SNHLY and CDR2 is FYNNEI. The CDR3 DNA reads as TGTGCCAGCAAAAATCAGGGGGCTTCCTATGGCTACACCTTC. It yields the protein CASKNQGASYGYTF. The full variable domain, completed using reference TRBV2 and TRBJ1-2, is EPEVTQTPSHQVTQMGQEVILRCVPISNHLYFYWYRQILGQKVEFLVSFYNNEISEKSEIFDDQFSVERPDGSNFTLKIRSTKLEDSAMYFCASKNQGASYGYTFGSGTRLTVV.

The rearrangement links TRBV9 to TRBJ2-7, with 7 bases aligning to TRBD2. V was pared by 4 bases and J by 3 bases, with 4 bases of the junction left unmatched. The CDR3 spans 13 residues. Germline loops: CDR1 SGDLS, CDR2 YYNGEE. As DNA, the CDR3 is TGTGCCAGCAGCCCAGGGAGGGGCTACGAGCAGTACTTC. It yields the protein CASSPGRGYEQYF.

The CDR3 sequence is CASSMRVGTEAFF. CDR3 DNA sequence: TGTGCCAGTAGTATGAGGGTGGGCACTGAAGCTTTCTTT. This chain connects TRBV19 to TRBJ1-1; D not resolved. The V end lost 3 bases, the J end lost 4 bases, and 9 bases lay between the germline ends. The CDR3 contains 13 residues. CDR1 is LNHDA, CDR2 SQIVND, per germline (reference sequence).

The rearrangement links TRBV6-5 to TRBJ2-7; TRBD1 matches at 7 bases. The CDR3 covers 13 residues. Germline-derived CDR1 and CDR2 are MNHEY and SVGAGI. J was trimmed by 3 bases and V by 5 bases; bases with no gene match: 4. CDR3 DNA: TGTGCCAGCAGTCAGGGACAGTTCTACGAGCAGTACTTC. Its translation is CASSQGQFYEQYF.

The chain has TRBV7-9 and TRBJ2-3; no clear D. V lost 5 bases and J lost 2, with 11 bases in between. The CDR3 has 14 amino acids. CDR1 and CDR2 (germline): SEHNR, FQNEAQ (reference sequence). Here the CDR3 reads CASSNVGHTDTQYF. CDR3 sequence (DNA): TGTGCCAGCAGCAACGTCGGTCACACAGATACGCAGTATTTT.